This TCR beta chain was captured in a study of cytomegalovirus exposure and HLA in healthy donors. The CDR3 runs to 14 residues. Germline lookup yields CDR1 MNHNY and CDR2 SVGAGI (reference sequence). V was cut by 1 base and J by 1 base, with 7 bases left in between. PCR was performed using 60 Vbeta and 13 Jbeta primers. Measured with immunoSEQ multiplex PCR; TCRdb has only the in-frame clones, and not every one. Of 100,000 to 150,000 clones listed, around 86% are singletons. This TCR derives from a man younger than 30 in good health and CMV-seronegative. This sequence joins TRBV6-6 and TRBJ1-1; D remains ambiguous. Specimen: PBMCs. In DNA form, the CDR3 reads TGTGCCAGCAGTTACTTATCGGGGAACACTGAAGCTTTCTTT. Its translation: CASSYLSGNTEAFF.